Included here is one T cell receptor beta chain sequence, with context. Its antigen is unknown. Use of 60 Vbeta and 13 Jbeta primers characterized the PCR. Clones were sequenced by immunoSEQ multiplex PCR, and TCRdb holds only the in-frame ones, with some missing. The sample has 90,000 to 120,000 clones; about three quarters are singletons. The sample is drawn from a study of cytomegalovirus exposure and HLA in healthy donors. CDR3 length: 15 residues. Germline V gives CDR1 LGHNA, CDR2 YNFKEQ. The germline V and J ends were trimmed by 4 bases and 0 bases, with 9 bases remaining between them. Broader study findings: In a later analysis, compared with equally common non-associated chains, HLA-associated beta chains were more expanded. Productive rates of about 87% or about 30% were seen for most TCR beta V segments in an earlier analysis. Researchers catalogued some 160 TCR beta chains as cytomegalovirus-associated.

The TCR comes from a male donor in good health and CMV-seropositive. What was sequenced was PBMCs. The V call is TRBV4-2, the J call TRBJ2-2, with D hard to call. This chain's CDR3 is CASSLTNTNTGELFF. CDR3 bases: TGTGCCAGCAGCCTTACTAATACGAACACCGGGGAGCTGTTTTTT.